The 30 T cell receptor beta chains below all came from one sample that was sequenced in a study of blood T cells in healthy people across ages. The second PCR ran about 6 to 12 cycles with a sample-barcoded 5' primer and J-beta primers. TCRdb independently ran MiXCR on the 5' RACE reads; one entry per CDR3 protein. Of about 970,000 distinct CDR3 sequences in the sample, about 53% were seen once. Sequencing used blood. All receptors come from a woman aged 60-75 years in good health.

This clonotype was observed once. The V gene is TRBV5-6, the J gene TRBJ2-5; a weak D match, TRBD1 (6 bases). CDR1 and CDR2 from the germline V gene are SGHDT and YYEEEE. The CDR3 has 15 residues. V gave up 0 bases and J gave up 5 bases, with 14 bases separating them. The CDR3 nucleotides read TGTGCCAGCAGCTTGGCAGGGGTAGGACCGGAGACCCAGTACTTC. Translation gives CASSLAGVGPETQYF.

V gene TRBV10-2 combines with J gene TRBJ2-7, with 7 bases lining up with TRBD2. In germline, CDR1 is WSHSY, CDR2 SAAADI. The CDR3 is 14 amino acids. V shed 2 bases, J shed 4 bases, and the junction held 5 bases outside the gene matches. The CDR3 spells CASSEPWEGYEQYF. CDR3 bases: TGCGCCAGCAGTGAGCCGTGGGAGGGGTACGAGCAGTACTTC.

The sample holds a few counts of this clonotype. The rearrangement links TRBV27 to TRBJ1-2, with TRBD1 matching over 10 bases. The length of the CDR3 is 13 residues. Germline assignment: CDR1 MNHEY and CDR2 SMNVEV (reference sequence). Trimming took 6 bases from V and 10 from J; bases not matched to a gene: 8. CDR3 in DNA: TGTGCCAGCAGATTAAGTGGGACAGGGGCCTACACCTTC. It specifies CASRLSGTGAYTF.

The rearrangement joins TRBV20-1 to TRBJ2-7, with D maybe TRBD1 (6 bases). The J call is uncertain, as TRBJ2-5 better fits the DNA end. CDR1 and CDR2 from the germline V gene are DFQATT and SNEGSKA (reference sequence). The CDR3 extends over 16 amino acids. CDR3 amino acids: CSAASPPAGVRETQYF. The CDR3 bases are TGCAGTGCTGCTAGTCCTCCGGCAGGGGTTCGGGAGACCCAGTACTTC.

This clonotype was seen a handful of times. The V and J genes are TRBV5-5 and TRBJ2-3; 10 bases match TRBD2. The CDR3 is 15 amino acids. Germline CDR1 SGHKS, CDR2 YYEKEE (reference sequence). J was trimmed by 2 bases and V by 7 bases; bases with no gene match: 7. The CDR3 DNA reads as TGTGCCAGCGCCTCCGGGACTAGCGCCACAGATACGCAGTATTTT. This encodes CASASGTSATDTQYF.

The gene calls are TRBV11-1 and TRBJ2-7, with TRBD2 matching 10 bases. The CDR3 is 15 residues long. The germline gives CDR1 SGHAT, CDR2 FQDESV (reference sequence). The ends lost 6 bases at V and 1 base at J; junction bases unmatched: 6. As DNA, the CDR3 is TGTGCCAGCAGTCCAAGCGGGAGGGGATCCTACGAGCAGTACTTC. Translating gives CASSPSGRGSYEQYF.

The table lists this clonotype with a few counts. The V and J genes are TRBV6-5 and TRBJ1-6; D possibly corresponds to TRBD1 (6 bases). Germline CDR1 reads MNHEY; CDR2 reads SVGAGI. This CDR3 has 14 residues. Deletions cut 6 bases from V and 6 bases from J, with 12 bases between. CDR3 protein: CASRPGQLNSPLHF. The CDR3 DNA follows: TGTGCCAGCAGACCCGGACAGCTTAATTCACCCCTCCACTTT.

This clonotype has more than one count but fewer than ten. The genes are TRBV5-1 and TRBJ2-7; D remains ambiguous. CDR1 is SGHRS, CDR2 YFSETQ, per germline. Trimming took off 0 bases at V and 2 bases at J, with 9 bases between the two ends. The CDR3 spans 14 residues. The CDR3 protein is CASSLGNTAYEQYF. In DNA, the CDR3 is TGCGCCAGCAGCTTGGGTAATACTGCCTACGAGCAGTACTTC.

In this sample, this clonotype turned up once. CDR3 in amino acids: CSANPGLAFSYEQYF. The CDR3 coding sequence is TGCAGTGCTAATCCGGGACTAGCTTTCTCCTACGAGCAGTACTTC. J is TRBJ2-7 and V is TRBV20-1, with 9 nucleotides matching TRBD2. The CDR3 loop spans 15 amino acids. Germline V CDR1 and CDR2: DFQATT, SNEGSKA (reference sequence). V dropped 4 bases and J dropped 0; count of bases not matched to a gene: 7.

This clonotype was counted between two and nine times. The V and J genes are TRBV20-1 and TRBJ1-5; D remains ambiguous. Germline values: CDR1 DFQATT, CDR2 SNEGSKA (reference sequence). Trimming removed 0 bases at V and 2 bases at J, with 5 bases between. This CDR3 spans 13 amino acids. The CDR3 here is CSARDQGNQPQHF. CDR3 nucleotide sequence: TGCAGTGCTAGAGATCAGGGCAATCAGCCCCAGCATTTT.

This clonotype was counted only a few times. The chain uses TRBV28 and TRBJ2-5, with TRBD2 matching over 15 bases. The CDR3 is made up of 16 amino acids. The germline V gene encodes CDR1 MDHEN and CDR2 SYDVKM. J gave up 4 bases and V 5 bases, and 5 bases lay outside the gene matches. The CDR3 DNA sequence: TGTGCCAGCAGTCCTGGACTAGCGGGAGGGCCAGAGACCCAGTACTTC. Amino acids: CASSPGLAGGPETQYF.

The rearrangement uses TRBV29-1 and TRBJ2-5; 9 bases fit TRBD2. The DNA end is more similar to TRBJ2-7, so the J call may be wrong. This CDR3 region has 14 residues. Germline CDR1 is SQVTM and CDR2 is ANQGSEA. CDR3 sequence (DNA): TGCAGCGAAATTCTAGCGGGGATATTTTACGAGCAGTACTTC. Amino acids: CSEILAGIFYEQYF.

This chain links TRBV7-9 with TRBJ2-3; TRBD2 agrees at 9 bases. Per germline, CDR1 SEHNR and CDR2 FQNEAQ (reference sequence). V lost 1 base, J lost 3 bases, and 11 bases stayed unmatched. CDR3 length equals 18 residues. CDR3 DNA sequence: TGTGCCAGCAGCTTAGTCCCCTCGAGGCTAGCGGGAACAGATACGCAGTATTTT. Translating gives CASSLVPSRLAGTDTQYF.

This clonotype came up a few times. This chain connects TRBV4-1 to TRBJ2-7; D perhaps matches TRBD2 (6 bases). Trimming cost V 1 base and J 2 bases, with 9 bases left between them. CDR1 and CDR2 from the germline V gene are MGHRA and YSYEKL. The CDR3 runs to 14 residues. The CDR3 bases are TGCGCCAGCAGCCAAGTTCGCGGGACCTACGAGCAGTACTTC. It codes for CASSQVRGTYEQYF.

This clonotype has only a few counts. The rearrangement joins TRBV7-6 to TRBJ1-5; D not certain. Germline assignment: CDR1 SGHVS and CDR2 FNYEAQ. This CDR3 contains 13 residues. Trimming pared 8 bases from V and 1 base from J, leaving 9 bases between. This CDR3 reads CASGKDSNQPQHF. CDR3 DNA: TGTGCCAGCGGCAAGGACAGCAATCAGCCCCAGCATTTT.

This clonotype was seen more than once but under ten times. This rearrangement joins TRBV5-8 to TRBJ2-1, with D possibly being TRBD2 (5 bases). This CDR3 comprises 14 residues. CDR1 and CDR2 (germline): SGHTS, YDEGEE. The V end lost 0 bases, the J end lost 10 bases, and 14 bases lay between the germline ends. CDR3 sequence reads: CASSLGGSGNEQFF. Here the CDR3 DNA reads TGTGCCAGCAGCTTGGGGGGTTCCGGGAACGAGCAGTTCTTC.

The chain has TRBV30 and TRBJ2-7, with a tentative D call TRBD2 (5 bases). The length of the CDR3 is 14 residues. Germline V gives CDR1 GTSNPN, CDR2 SVGIG (reference sequence). Trimming removed 0 bases at V and 3 bases at J, with 12 bases between. The CDR3 DNA sequence: TGTGCCTGGAGTGTTAGGGAGTCCGACTACGAGCAGTACTTC. Protein product: CAWSVRESDYEQYF.

As regards this clonotype: In this CDR3 the conserved last residue, phenylalanine or tryptophan, is missing, so a read error is likely. The limits of the CDR3 on the DNA are not certain, so only TCRdb's listed CDR3 is given. The gene calls are TRBV5-6 and TRBJ1-2; TRBD1 reflects the table's D call only, with no check against the DNA. The germline V gene encodes CDR1 SGHDT and CDR2 YYEEEE. The CDR3 is 15 amino acids long, termini counted. CDR3 amino acids: CASSPPRGRRGGYTI.

The chain combines TRBV6-2 or TRBV6-3 with TRBJ2-1; 9 positions agree with TRBD1. This CDR3 is 15 amino acids long. Germline V CDR1 and CDR2: MNHEY, SVGEGT. The V gene end was trimmed by 5 bases and the J gene end by 4 bases; junction bases not matched to a gene: 6. CDR3 sequence: CASSPYGTGYNEQFF. The CDR3 nucleotides read TGTGCCAGCAGTCCATATGGGACAGGGTACAATGAGCAGTTCTTC.

The V call is TRBV6-6, the J call TRBJ2-1, with 8 bases that match TRBD1. Looked up from germline, CDR1 is MNHNY and CDR2 is SVGAGI (reference sequence). The CDR3 spans 12 residues. V trimming: 5 bases; J trimming: 8 bases; junction bases outside the gene matches: 2. CDR3 region: CASSGQGYEQFF. The CDR3, as DNA: TGTGCCAGCAGTGGACAGGGCTATGAGCAGTTCTTC.

This chain uses TRBV28 with TRBJ2-4; 10 nucleotides line up with TRBD1. CDR3 size: 15 residues. Trimming took 4 bases from V and 8 from J; bases not matched to a gene: 8. The V gene's germline CDR1 is MDHEN and CDR2 SYDVKM. CDR3 sequence: CASSSRGTGEDIQYF. Written as DNA, the CDR3 is TGTGCCAGCAGTTCGCGGGGGACAGGGGAGGACATTCAGTACTTC.

This sequence joins TRBV7-2 and TRBJ1-2; D remains unclear. Germline V gene sequence: CDR1 SGHTA, CDR2 FQGNSA. V dropped 1 base and J dropped 8 bases, with 14 bases sitting between them. The CDR3 has 14 amino acids. The CDR3 region is CASSLDPQELGYTF. CDR3 bases: TGTGCCAGCAGCTTAGATCCTCAGGAGCTAGGCTACACCTTC.

Here the CDR3 DNA reads TGTGCCAGCAGTTTTAGCAGTGGGGACAGGGGGTACAATGAGCAGTTCTTC. Amino acid sequence: CASSFSSGDRGYNEQFF. The rearrangement links TRBV27 to TRBJ2-1, with 11 bases that match TRBD1. The CDR3 spans 17 residues. The trim removed 3 bases at V and 4 bases at J, leaving 8 bases unmatched. Germline-derived CDR1 and CDR2 are MNHEY and SMNVEV (reference sequence).

A few counts support this clonotype. The chain combines TRBV9 with TRBJ2-5; the D gene is possibly TRBD1 (6 bases). V lost 4 bases to trimming and J lost 3 bases, with 13 bases between them. The CDR3 length is 14 residues. Germline V gene sequence: CDR1 SGDLS, CDR2 YYNGEE. The CDR3 sequence: CASSPRTAEETQYF. Here the CDR3 DNA reads TGTGCCAGCAGCCCCCGGACAGCTGAAGAGACCCAGTACTTC.

The V gene is TRBV29-1, the J gene TRBJ2-3, with no clear D. This CDR3 has 14 amino acids. Germline assignment: CDR1 SQVTM and CDR2 ANQGSEA. Trimming removed 7 bases from V and 0 bases from J, with 14 bases in between. The CDR3 region has the DNA TGCAGCGCCCCCGGCAGAACTAGCACAGATACGCAGTATTTT. Its translation: CSAPGRTSTDTQYF.

V usage is TRBV25-1 and J usage is TRBJ1-4; no clear D gene. The V gene lost 3 bases and the J gene lost 15 bases, with 17 bases spanning the gap. Germline-derived CDR1 and CDR2 are MGHDK and SYGVNS. The CDR3 sequence is 13 residues long. The chain's CDR3 is CASSDAQLVRVFF. CDR3 nucleotide sequence: TGTGCCAGCAGTGATGCCCAATTGGTACGGGTGTTTTTT.

The V and J genes are TRBV4-1 and TRBJ2-7, with a tentative D call TRBD1 (6 bases). Trimming took off 1 base at V and 3 bases at J, with 7 bases between the two ends. The CDR3 runs 13 residues. Germline-derived CDR1 and CDR2 are MGHRA and YSYEKL. The CDR3 spells CASSQVGHYEQYF. The CDR3 bases are TGCGCCAGCAGCCAAGTGGGACACTACGAGCAGTACTTC.

The chain joins TRBV2 to TRBJ1-6, with a weak D call TRBD1 (5 bases). The CDR3 has 14 residues. V lost 5 bases and J 7 bases, leaving 12 bases between the germline ends. Per the germline V gene, CDR1 is SNHLY and CDR2 is FYNNEI. CDR3 loop: CASSLGRANSPLHF. The CDR3 DNA is TGTGCCAGCAGTCTGGGCAGGGCAAATTCACCCCTCCACTTT.

A remark on this clonotype: A read error is possible here, since a much larger clone lies one base away. This chain connects TRBV29-1 to TRBJ2-7; TRBD2 agrees at 15 bases. The J call may be mistaken, given a closer DNA end match to TRBJ2-1. Germline V lookup: CDR1 SQVTM, CDR2 ANQGSEA. The CDR3 loop spans 17 amino acids. Here the CDR3 reads CSASGLAGGQPYDEQFF. The CDR3 coding sequence is TGCAGCGCTTCGGGACTAGCGGGAGGTCAACCCTACGATGAGCAGTTCTTC.

The CDR3 spells CASSPAGSAEETQYF. The CDR3 DNA is TGTGCCAGCAGTCCCGCAGGGAGCGCGGAAGAGACCCAGTACTTC. J is TRBJ2-5 and V is TRBV12-3 or TRBV12-4; the D call may be TRBD1 or TRBD2 (5 bases each). V lost 5 bases and J lost 3, with 16 bases in between. This CDR3 has 15 residues.